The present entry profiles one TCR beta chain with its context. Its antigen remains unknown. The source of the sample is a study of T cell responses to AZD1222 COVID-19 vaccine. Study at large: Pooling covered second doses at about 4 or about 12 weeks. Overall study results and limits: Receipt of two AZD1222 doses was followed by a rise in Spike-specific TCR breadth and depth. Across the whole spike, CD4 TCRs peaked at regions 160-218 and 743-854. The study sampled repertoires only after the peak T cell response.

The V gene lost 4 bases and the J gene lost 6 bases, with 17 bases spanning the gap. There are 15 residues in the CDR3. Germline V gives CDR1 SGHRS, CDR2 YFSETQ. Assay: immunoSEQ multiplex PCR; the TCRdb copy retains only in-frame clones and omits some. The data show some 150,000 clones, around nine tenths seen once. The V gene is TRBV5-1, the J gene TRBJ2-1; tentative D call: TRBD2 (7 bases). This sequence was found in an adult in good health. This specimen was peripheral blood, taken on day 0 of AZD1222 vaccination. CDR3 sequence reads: CASSPEGGVPNEQFF. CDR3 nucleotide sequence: TGCGCCAGCAGCCCGGAGGGGGGGGTCCCCAATGAGCAGTTCTTC.